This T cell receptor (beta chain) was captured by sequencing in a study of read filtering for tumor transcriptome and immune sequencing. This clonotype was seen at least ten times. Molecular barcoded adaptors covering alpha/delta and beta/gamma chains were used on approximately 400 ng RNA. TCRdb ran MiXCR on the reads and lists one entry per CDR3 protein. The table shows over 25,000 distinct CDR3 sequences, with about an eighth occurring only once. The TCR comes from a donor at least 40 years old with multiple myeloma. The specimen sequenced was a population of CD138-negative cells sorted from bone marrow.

The CDR3 DNA reads TGCGCCAGCAGCTTGGATGTGAGCAACACTGAAGCTTTCTTT. As protein: CASSLDVSNTEAFF. The chain recombines TRBV5-1 with TRBJ1-1, with D uncertain. The V and J ends lost 0 bases and 2 bases respectively, with 8 bases between them. Germline assignment: CDR1 SGHRS and CDR2 YFSETQ. This CDR3 is built from 14 residues. Based on the CDR3 plus reference TRBV5-1 and TRBJ1-1, the full variable domain is KAGVTQTPRYLIKTRGQQVTLSCSPISGHRSVSWYQQTPGQGLQFLFEYFSETQRNKGNFPGRFSGRQFSNSRSEMNVSTLELGDSALYLCASSLDVSNTEAFFGQGTRLTVV.